One sample yielded the 8 T cell receptor delta chains listed below, sequenced in a study of gamma-delta T cells after stem cell transplantation. TCRdb re-called the RT-PCR reads through CATT. In the table there are approximately 3,000 delta-chain clones, approximately 5.1% of which are singletons. Sequenced: gamma-delta T cells. The receptors stem from a human donor. It is not recorded whose cells these are; they may come from a transplant donor.

As for this clone: TCRdb's protein, taken from a much larger clone, differs from this DNA's translation at residue 4, likely owing to a read error; the protein displayed comes from the DNA. This chain joins TRDV2 and TRDJ1, with 9 bases fitting TRDD3. CDR3 size: 16 residues. V dropped 5 bases and J dropped 0; count of bases not matched to a gene: 9. Looked up from germline, CDR1 is GEAIGNYY and CDR2 is EKD. CDR3 in amino acids: CACGPLLGEYTDKLIF. The CDR3 DNA follows: TGTGCCTGTGGCCCCCTACTGGGGGAGTACACCGATAAACTCATCTTT.

This clone was counted only a few times. A far larger clone is one nucleotide away, so this likely arose from a read error. V and J are TRDV2 and TRDJ1, with 13 positions matching TRDD3. Germline V lookup: CDR1 GEAIGNYY, CDR2 EKD. Trimming removed 3 bases from V and 4 bases from J; junction bases left unmatched: 19. This CDR3 spans 20 amino acids. This chain's CDR3 is CACDAVAGTGGYAVNDKLIF. Written as DNA, the CDR3 is TGTGCCTGTGACGCCGTCGCTGGAACTGGGGGATACGCAGTTAACGATAAACTCATCTTT.

Points on this clone: The protein recorded in TCRdb matches a much larger clone and deviates from this DNA's translation at residue 15, suggesting a read error; the protein here is obtained by translating the DNA. The chain carries TRDV2 and TRDJ1; 12 bases map to TRDD3. Germline CDR1 and CDR2: GEAIGNYY and EKD. The CDR3 spans 22 residues. V was pared by 2 bases and J by 0 bases, with 21 bases of the junction left unmatched. The CDR3 DNA is TGTGCCTGTGACATTCTGGGGGATACGCGGGACCGCAAGGACTTTTACACCGATAAACTCATCTTT. Translated, it gives CACDILGDTRDRKDFYTDKLIF.

About this clone: TCRdb attributes to this sequence the protein of a much larger clone, which differs from the DNA translation at residue 6; a read error is likely, and the protein displayed is translated from the DNA. V is TRDV2 and J is TRDJ1; 8 nucleotides agree with TRDD3. The V gene's germline CDR1 is GEAIGNYY and CDR2 EKD. V trimming: 0 bases; J trimming: 0 bases; junction bases outside the gene matches: 5. The CDR3 has 16 amino acids. CDR3 protein: CACDTVTGGYTDKLIF. The CDR3 DNA sequence: TGTGCCTGTGACACCGTTACTGGGGGGTACACCGATAAACTCATCTTT.

This clone came up many times. A far larger clone is only one base removed, so a read error is likely. Distinct nucleotide sequences in the sample also encode this CDR3. The chain is built from TRDV2 and TRDJ1; no clear D gene. Germline loops: CDR1 GEAIGNYY, CDR2 EKD. This CDR3 contains 15 residues. CDR3 loop: CACDTLSGYTDKLIF. For the CDR3, the DNA is TGTGCCTGTGACACCCTATCCGGTTACACCGATAAACTTATCTTT.

This clone turned up a few times. With a far larger clone one base away, a read error is the likely cause. Other DNA sequences in this specimen translate into the identical CDR3. The chain combines TRDV2 with TRDJ1; 7 bases fit TRDD3. CDR1 and CDR2 from the germline V gene are GEAIGNYY and EKD. CDR3 length equals 15 residues. The CDR3 DNA sequence: TGTGCCTGTGACACTCTGGGGGTCTACACCGATAAGCTCATCTTT. Amino acid sequence: CACDTLGVYTDKLIF.

This clone was found a few times. The chain couples TRDV2 to TRDJ1; 13 bases map to TRDD3. Germline-derived CDR1 and CDR2 are GEAIGNYY and EKD. V lost 0 bases, J lost 0 bases, and 6 bases stayed unmatched. The CDR3 extends over 18 amino acids. The CDR3 coding sequence is TGTGCCTGTGACACCCTATTTACTGGGGGATACGACACCGATAAACTCATCTTT. This sequence encodes CACDTLFTGGYDTDKLIF.

In the case of this clone: A far larger clone is just one base off, so this is likely a read error. Within the sample, other DNA sequences also encode this same CDR3. The chain employs TRDV2 and TRDJ3, with D tentatively TRDD3 (5 bases). The CDR3 runs to 18 residues. Germline values: CDR1 GEAIGNYY, CDR2 EKD. CDR3 nucleotides: TGTGCCTGCGACACCGCGGGGCTGGGCTCCTGGGACACCCGACAGATGTTTTTC. As protein: CACDTAGLGSWDTRQMFF.